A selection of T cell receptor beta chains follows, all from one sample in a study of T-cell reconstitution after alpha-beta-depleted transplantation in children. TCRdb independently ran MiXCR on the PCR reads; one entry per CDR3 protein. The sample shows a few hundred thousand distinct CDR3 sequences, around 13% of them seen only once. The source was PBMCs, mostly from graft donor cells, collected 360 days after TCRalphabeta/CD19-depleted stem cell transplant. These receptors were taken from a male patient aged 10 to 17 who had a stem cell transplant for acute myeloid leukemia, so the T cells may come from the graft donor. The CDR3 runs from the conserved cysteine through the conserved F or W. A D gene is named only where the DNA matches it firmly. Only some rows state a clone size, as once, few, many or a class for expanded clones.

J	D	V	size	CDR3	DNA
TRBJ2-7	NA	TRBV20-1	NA	CSARKPGPSYEQYF	TGCAGTGCCCGGAAGCCAGGACCCTCCTACGAGCAGTACTTC
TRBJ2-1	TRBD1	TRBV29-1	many	CSILGQGGNEQFF	TGCAGCATCCTCGGACAGGGAGGCAATGAGCAGTTCTTC
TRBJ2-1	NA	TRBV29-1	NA	CSARLGNEQFF	TGCAGCGCGAGGCTGGGCAATGAGCAGTTCTTC
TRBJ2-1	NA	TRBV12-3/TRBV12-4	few	CASSSLDSPGLMFF	TGTGCCAGCAGTTCCTTGGACAGTCCGGGACTTATGTTCTTC
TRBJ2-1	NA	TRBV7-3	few	CASSLTPGTSYNEQFF	TGTGCCAGCAGCCTCACGCCCGGGACCTCCTACAATGAGCAGTTCTTC
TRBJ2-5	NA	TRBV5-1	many	CASSFGADWYQETQYF	TGCGCCAGCAGCTTTGGGGCGGACTGGTACCAAGAGACCCAGTACTTC
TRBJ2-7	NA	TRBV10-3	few	CAISRTVGTYEQYF	TGTGCCATCAGCAGGACAGTAGGAACCTACGAGCAGTACTTC
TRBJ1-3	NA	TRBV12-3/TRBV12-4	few	CASSFSSGAGNTIYF	TGTGCCAGCAGTTTTAGTTCAGGCGCCGGGAACACCATATATTTT
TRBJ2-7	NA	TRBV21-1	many	CASTLEEGGVSYEQYF	TGTGCCAGCACTCTGGAAGAGGGAGGCGTCTCCTACGAGCAGTACTTC
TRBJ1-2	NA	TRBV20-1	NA	CSAVQENYGYTF	TGCAGTGCCGTACAAGAAAACTATGGCTACACCTTC
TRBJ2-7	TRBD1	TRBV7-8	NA	CASSRSGTAGEQYF	TGTGCCAGCAGCAGGTCGGGGACAGCTGGGGAGCAGTACTTC
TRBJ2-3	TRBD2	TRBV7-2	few	CASSLAPPGTSGRADTQYF	TGTGCCAGCAGCTTAGCCCCCCCCGGGACTAGCGGGAGAGCGGATACGCAGTATTTT
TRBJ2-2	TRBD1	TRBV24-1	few	CATGQQGVDAGELFF	TGTGCCACCGGTCAACAGGGGGTTGATGCCGGGGAGCTGTTTTTT
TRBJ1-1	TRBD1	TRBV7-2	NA	CASSFSGTGFNTEAFF	TGTGCCAGCAGCTTCTCCGGGACAGGGTTCAACACTGAAGCTTTCTTT
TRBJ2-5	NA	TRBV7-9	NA	CASSLGPPVVETQYF	TGTGCCAGCAGCTTAGGCCCCCCGGTGGTCGAGACCCAGTACTTC
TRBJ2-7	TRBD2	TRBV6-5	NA	CASSYSGGRAAVGEQYF	TGTGCCAGCAGTTACTCTGGCGGGAGGGCAGCTGTCGGAGAGCAGTACTTC
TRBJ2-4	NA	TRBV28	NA	CASSPPGTNIQYF	TGTGCCAGCAGCCCCCCCGGGACGAACATTCAGTACTTC
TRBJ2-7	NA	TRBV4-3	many	CASSPTVGESYEQYF	TGCGCCAGCAGCCCGACCGTGGGGGAATCCTACGAGCAGTACTTC
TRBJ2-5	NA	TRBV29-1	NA	CSVETDQETQYF	TGCAGCGTTGAAACAGACCAAGAGACCCAGTACTTC
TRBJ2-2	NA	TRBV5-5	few	CASSRTGATGELFF	TGTGCCAGCAGCCGAACAGGCGCCACCGGGGAGCTGTTTTTT
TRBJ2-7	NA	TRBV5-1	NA	CASSLSTEREQYF	TGCGCCAGCAGCTTGTCTACCGAGAGGGAGCAGTACTTC
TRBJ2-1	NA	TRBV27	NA	CASSFRRVGGQYNEQFF	TGTGCCAGCAGTTTTCGAAGGGTGGGGGGACAGTACAATGAGCAGTTCTTC
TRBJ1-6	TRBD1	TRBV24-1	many	CATSDKRTGGFSPLHF	TGTGCCACCAGTGATAAGCGGACAGGGGGCTTTTCACCCCTCCACTTT
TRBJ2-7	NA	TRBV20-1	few	CSARSEGMGYEQYF	TGCAGTGCTAGATCGGAGGGGATGGGCTACGAGCAGTACTTC
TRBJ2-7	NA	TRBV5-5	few	CASTDGAVPPYEQYF	TGTGCCAGCACCGACGGGGCGGTACCTCCCTACGAGCAGTACTTC